This T cell receptor (beta chain) stems from a study of blood T cell repertoires in COVID-19. Study as a whole: Sites across the United States, Italy and Spain contributed samples from acute and convalescent COVID-19.

Per the authors' pipeline: It was from reference gene primer amplification that nucleated cell counts were estimated. Produced via immunoSEQ multiplex PCR; TCRdb's table is partial and in-frame only. V and J calls plus clone size are reproduced from that table; the DNA served to infer D and trimming. The data show hundreds of thousands of clones, with about four fifths seen just once and about 9% held by the top ten. The sequence was collected from a man aged 80 or over with acute or convalescent COVID-19. Sequenced: peripheral blood.

The CDR3 region is CASSYVGALSNQPQHF. DNA for the CDR3: TGTGCCAGCAGTTACGTGGGGGCGTTGAGCAATCAGCCCCAGCATTTT. The chain is built from TRBV6-5 and TRBJ1-5, with D perhaps matching TRBD1 (6 bases). Germline CDR1 reads MNHEY; CDR2 reads SVGAGI. V was clipped by 2 bases and J by 1 base, with 12 bases between them. There are 16 residues in the CDR3.